The sample holds many counts of the clone carrying this T cell receptor beta chain. Patients chosen for sequencing had CD8+CD57+ cells that had expanded, as shown by flow cytometry. These data belong to a study of CD8+CD57+ T cells in acquired aplastic anemia. TCR beta VDJ and CDR3 profiling used genomic DNA as template. TCRdb analysed the reads with MiXCR anew, one entry per CDR3 protein. Here the sample spans about 160,000 distinct CDR3 sequences, 48% being singletons. The CDR3 totals 14 residues. V was pared by 4 bases and J by 3 bases, with 6 bases of the junction left unmatched. Germline assignment: CDR1 DFQATT and CDR2 SNEGSKA (reference sequence).

V is TRBV20-1 and J is TRBJ1-1; TRBD1 matches at 9 bases. Material for sequencing was sorted CD4+, CD8+, or CD8+CD57+ T cells (not recorded which) from PBMCs. The TCR was taken from a human donor with aplastic anemia. This chain's CDR3 is CSATTGTGHTEAFF. CDR3 bases: TGCAGTGCTACAACCGGGACAGGGCACACTGAAGCTTTCTTT.